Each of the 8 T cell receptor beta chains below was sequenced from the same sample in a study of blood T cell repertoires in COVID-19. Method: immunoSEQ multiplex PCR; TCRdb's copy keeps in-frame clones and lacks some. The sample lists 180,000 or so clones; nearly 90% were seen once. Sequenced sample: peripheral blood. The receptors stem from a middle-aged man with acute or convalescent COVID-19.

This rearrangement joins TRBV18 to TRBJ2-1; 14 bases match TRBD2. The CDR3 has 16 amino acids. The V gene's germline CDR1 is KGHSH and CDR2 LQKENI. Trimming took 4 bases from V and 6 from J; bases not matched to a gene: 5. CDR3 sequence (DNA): TGTGCCAGCTCACGAGGACTAGCGGGAGGAGCCAATGAGCAGTTCTTC. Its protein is CASSRGLAGGANEQFF. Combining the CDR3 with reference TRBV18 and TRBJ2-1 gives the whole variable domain NAGVMQNPRHLVRRRGQEARLRCSPMKGHSHVYWYRQLPEEGLKFMVYLQKENIIDESGMPKERFSAEFPKEGPSILRIQQVVRGDSAAYFCASSRGLAGGANEQFFGPGTRLTVL.

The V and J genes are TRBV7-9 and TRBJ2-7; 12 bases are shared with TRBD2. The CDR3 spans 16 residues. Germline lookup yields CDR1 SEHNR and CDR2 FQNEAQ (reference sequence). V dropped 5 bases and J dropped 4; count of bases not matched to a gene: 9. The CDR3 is CASSPRRTSGTYEQYF. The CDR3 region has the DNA TGTGCCAGCAGCCCAAGGAGGACTAGCGGGACGTACGAGCAGTACTTC.

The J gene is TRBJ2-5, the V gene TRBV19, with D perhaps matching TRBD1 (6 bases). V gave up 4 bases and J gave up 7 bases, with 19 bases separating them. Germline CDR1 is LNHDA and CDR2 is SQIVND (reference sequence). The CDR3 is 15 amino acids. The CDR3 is CASSRTEGVPWTQYF. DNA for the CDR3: TGTGCCAGTAGTAGGACAGAGGGGGTTCCATGGACCCAGTACTTC.

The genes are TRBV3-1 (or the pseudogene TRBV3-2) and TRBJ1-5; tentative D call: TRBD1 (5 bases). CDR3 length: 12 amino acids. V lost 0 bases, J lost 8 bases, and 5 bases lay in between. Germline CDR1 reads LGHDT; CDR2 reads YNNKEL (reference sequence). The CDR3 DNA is TGTGCCAGCAGCCAAGAAGGGGAGCCCCAGCATTTT. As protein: CASSQEGEPQHF.

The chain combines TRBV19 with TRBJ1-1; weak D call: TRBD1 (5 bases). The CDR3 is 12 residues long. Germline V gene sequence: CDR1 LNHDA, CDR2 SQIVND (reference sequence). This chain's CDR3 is CASDQGNTEAFF. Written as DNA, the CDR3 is TGTGCAAGCGATCAGGGGAACACTGAAGCTTTCTTT.

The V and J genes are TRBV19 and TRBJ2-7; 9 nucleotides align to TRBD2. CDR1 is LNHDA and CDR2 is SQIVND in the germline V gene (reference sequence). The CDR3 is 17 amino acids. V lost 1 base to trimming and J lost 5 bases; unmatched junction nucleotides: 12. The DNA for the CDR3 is TGTGCCAGTAGTATAGGAGAGGCGGGAGGGCATAATCACGAGCAGTACTTC. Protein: CASSIGEAGGHNHEQYF.

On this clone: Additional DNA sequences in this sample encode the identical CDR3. The CDR3 DNA follows: TGTGCCAGCAGTCCGACAGTTAACTATGGCTACACCTTC. This gives the protein CASSPTVNYGYTF. This chain connects TRBV28 to TRBJ1-2; D perhaps matches TRBD1 (5 bases). V shed 5 bases and J shed 1 base, with 8 bases lying between them. This CDR3 contains 13 residues. Germline values: CDR1 MDHEN, CDR2 SYDVKM.

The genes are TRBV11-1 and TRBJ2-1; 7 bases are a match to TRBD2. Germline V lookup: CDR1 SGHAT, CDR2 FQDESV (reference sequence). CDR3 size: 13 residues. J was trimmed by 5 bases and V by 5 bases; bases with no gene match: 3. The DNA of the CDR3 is TGTGCCAGCAGCGCGGGACTAAACAATGAGCAGTTCTTC. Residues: CASSAGLNNEQFF.